This is a list of T cell receptor beta chains from one sample in a study of shared clonotypes between healthy human individuals. Data came from immunoSEQ multiplex PCR; TCRdb stores just in-frame clones and leaves some out. The table includes over a million clones, 75% to 80% detected once. Material for sequencing was memory CD4+ T cells from PBMCs. The receptors were gathered from a man aged 18-30 years in good health. Some clones in this sample may be carry-over from other donors' samples. The CDR3 runs from the conserved cysteine through the conserved F or W. Each record gives: clone size, D gene, J gene, V gene, CDR3 protein, CDR3 DNA. A D gene is named only where the DNA matches it firmly. Clone size appears in some rows only: once, few, many, or a class for an expanded clone.

abundance: NA
d_gene: NA
j_gene: TRBJ2-7
v_gene: TRBV7-2
CDR3aa: CASNQRVGEQYF
CDR3nt: TGTGCCAGCAACCAAAGAGTGGGGGAGCAGTACTTC

abundance: NA
d_gene: NA
j_gene: TRBJ1-2
v_gene: TRBV2
CDR3aa: CASREEGLILNYGYTF
CDR3nt: TGTGCCAGCAGGGAAGAGGGACTCATCCTTAACTATGGCTACACCTTC

abundance: NA
d_gene: NA
j_gene: TRBJ2-5
v_gene: TRBV18
CDR3aa: CASSPRLETQYF
CDR3nt: TGTGCCAGCTCACCACGGTTAGAGACCCAGTACTTC

abundance: NA
d_gene: NA
j_gene: TRBJ1-2
v_gene: TRBV28
CDR3aa: CASSFAGPPGYTF
CDR3nt: TGTGCCAGCAGCTTTGCGGGGCCCCCGGGCTACACCTTC

abundance: few
d_gene: NA
j_gene: TRBJ2-7
v_gene: TRBV18
CDR3aa: CASSSTGSYEQYF
CDR3nt: TGTGCCAGCTCATCGACAGGCTCCTACGAGCAGTACTTC

abundance: NA
d_gene: NA
j_gene: TRBJ1-2
v_gene: TRBV28
CDR3aa: CASRDPVNYGYTF
CDR3nt: TGTGCCAGCAGGGACCCCGTTAACTATGGCTACACCTTC

abundance: NA
d_gene: NA
j_gene: TRBJ1-1
v_gene: TRBV10-3
CDR3aa: CAISESGAGRGKTEAFF
CDR3nt: TGTGCCATCAGTGAGTCTGGGGCAGGGAGGGGAAAAACTGAAGCTTTCTTT

abundance: many
d_gene: NA
j_gene: TRBJ1-2
v_gene: TRBV5-6
CDR3aa: CASSLADSYHYGYTF
CDR3nt: TGTGCCAGCAGCTTGGCCGACAGTTACCACTATGGCTACACCTTC

abundance: NA
d_gene: TRBD2
j_gene: TRBJ2-2
v_gene: TRBV2
CDR3aa: CASRRGLAGAIGGELFF
CDR3nt: TGTGCCAGCAGGAGGGGTCTAGCGGGAGCAATAGGCGGGGAGCTGTTTTTT

abundance: NA
d_gene: NA
j_gene: TRBJ2-2
v_gene: TRBV5-1
CDR3aa: CASSLGLGEAGELFF
CDR3nt: TGCGCCAGCAGCTTGGGGCTAGGTGAGGCCGGGGAGCTGTTTTTT

abundance: NA
d_gene: TRBD1
j_gene: TRBJ1-5
v_gene: TRBV30
CDR3aa: CAWSGQGRQPQHF
CDR3nt: TGTGCCTGGAGTGGACAGGGTCGTCAGCCCCAGCATTTT

abundance: NA
d_gene: TRBD1
j_gene: TRBJ1-1
v_gene: TRBV7-2
CDR3aa: CASSLGQGNTEAFF
CDR3nt: TGTGCCAGCAGCTTAGGACAGGGGAACACTGAAGCCTTCTTT

abundance: NA
d_gene: NA
j_gene: TRBJ2-1
v_gene: TRBV27
CDR3aa: CASSDLGTTRNNEQFF
CDR3nt: TGTGCCAGCAGTGATCTAGGCACTACCCGGAACAATGAGCAGTTCTTC

abundance: NA
d_gene: NA
j_gene: TRBJ2-1
v_gene: TRBV15
CDR3aa: CATSGGTTYNEQFF
CDR3nt: TGTGCCACCAGTGGTGGGACGACCTACAATGAGCAGTTCTTC

abundance: NA
d_gene: NA
j_gene: TRBJ2-5
v_gene: TRBV5-4
CDR3aa: CASSLPYEETQYF
CDR3nt: TGTGCCAGCAGCTTGCCCTACGAAGAGACCCAGTACTTC

abundance: NA
d_gene: NA
j_gene: TRBJ2-1
v_gene: TRBV9
CDR3aa: CASSVVPGSYNEQFF
CDR3nt: TGTGCCAGCAGCGTAGTCCCGGGTTCCTACAATGAGCAGTTCTTC

abundance: NA
d_gene: NA
j_gene: TRBJ2-5
v_gene: TRBV27
CDR3aa: CASSLSPGGETQYF
CDR3nt: TGTGCCAGCAGTTTATCGCCCGGCGGGGAGACCCAGTACTTC

abundance: NA
d_gene: NA
j_gene: TRBJ2-7
v_gene: TRBV18
CDR3aa: CASSPIPDTFSYEQYF
CDR3nt: TGTGCCAGCTCACCAATCCCGGACACATTCTCCTACGAGCAGTACTTC

abundance: NA
d_gene: TRBD1
j_gene: TRBJ1-5
v_gene: TRBV19
CDR3aa: CASSRLGQGVNQPQHF
CDR3nt: TGTGCCAGTAGTCGGTTGGGACAGGGGGTCAATCAGCCCCAGCATTTT

abundance: NA
d_gene: TRBD1
j_gene: TRBJ2-7
v_gene: TRBV18
CDR3aa: CASRNLGQKSYEQYF
CDR3nt: TGTGCCAGCCGAAACCTGGGACAGAAGTCCTACGAGCAGTACTTC

abundance: NA
d_gene: TRBD1
j_gene: TRBJ2-5
v_gene: TRBV7-9
CDR3aa: CASSLGTGGFGAEETQYF
CDR3nt: TGTGCCAGCAGCTTAGGGACAGGGGGATTTGGGGCAGAAGAGACCCAGTACTTC

abundance: NA
d_gene: NA
j_gene: TRBJ2-7
v_gene: TRBV28
CDR3aa: CASSPHGGINEQYF
CDR3nt: TGTGCCAGCAGTCCCCATGGGGGAATAAACGAGCAGTACTTC

abundance: NA
d_gene: NA
j_gene: TRBJ2-3
v_gene: TRBV29-1
CDR3aa: CSAAFGLSGTDTQYF
CDR3nt: TGCAGCGCGGCGTTTGGGCTTTCAGGGACAGATACGCAGTATTTT

abundance: NA
d_gene: TRBD2
j_gene: TRBJ2-3
v_gene: TRBV25-1
CDR3aa: CASSARSSGRATDTQYF
CDR3nt: TGTGCCAGCAGTGCCCGTTCTAGCGGGAGGGCTACAGATACGCAGTATTTT

abundance: NA
d_gene: NA
j_gene: TRBJ1-2
v_gene: TRBV27
CDR3aa: CASSSRENYGYTF
CDR3nt: TGTGCCAGCAGCTCAAGGGAGAACTATGGCTACACCTTC

abundance: few
d_gene: TRBD2
j_gene: TRBJ2-7
v_gene: TRBV5-1
CDR3aa: CASSLGSGLAGQDEQYF
CDR3nt: TGCGCCAGCAGCTTGGGATCGGGACTAGCGGGACAGGACGAGCAGTACTTC

abundance: NA
d_gene: TRBD1
j_gene: TRBJ1-3
v_gene: TRBV7-3
CDR3aa: CASSQTGEGNTIYF
CDR3nt: TGTGCCAGCAGCCAGACAGGGGAAGGAAACACCATATATTTT

abundance: few
d_gene: NA
j_gene: TRBJ2-3
v_gene: TRBV6-6
CDR3aa: CASRPYADSDTQYF
CDR3nt: TGTGCCAGCAGACCGTACGCGGACTCAGATACGCAGTATTTT

abundance: NA
d_gene: NA
j_gene: TRBJ2-3
v_gene: TRBV7-2
CDR3aa: CASRATGFSDTQYF
CDR3nt: TGTGCCAGCAGAGCCACAGGGTTCTCTGATACGCAGTATTTT

abundance: once
d_gene: NA
j_gene: TRBJ1-1
v_gene: TRBV7-9
CDR3aa: CASSLGYLPGAFF
CDR3nt: TGTGCCAGCAGCTTAGGGTACCTACCTGGCGCTTTCTTT

abundance: NA
d_gene: NA
j_gene: TRBJ1-5
v_gene: TRBV15
CDR3aa: CATSRDGGPSQPQHF
CDR3nt: TGTGCCACCAGCAGAGATGGAGGGCCTAGTCAGCCCCAGCATTTT

abundance: NA
d_gene: TRBD1
j_gene: TRBJ1-2
v_gene: TRBV6-6
CDR3aa: CASSLPLDRGNYGYTF
CDR3nt: TGTGCCAGCAGCCTCCCGTTGGACAGGGGGAACTATGGCTACACCTTC

abundance: NA
d_gene: NA
j_gene: TRBJ1-3
v_gene: TRBV11-3
CDR3aa: CASSFTGAGNTIYF
CDR3nt: TGTGCCAGCAGCTTTACGGGAGCTGGAAACACCATATATTTT